The rows below give T cell receptor beta chains drawn from one sample of a study of cytomegalovirus exposure and HLA in healthy donors. This table comes from immunoSEQ multiplex PCR, and its TCRdb copy is limited to in-frame clones, with some not included. The table shows 150,000 to 200,000 clones, with approximately 81% occurring only once. The sample taken for sequencing was PBMCs. These receptors all come from a man between 18 and 35 years old in good health and CMV-seropositive. CDR3s include the opening cysteine and the closing phenylalanine or tryptophan. D genes are given only for firm matches. For some rows the clone size is stated as once, few or many, or as a class when expanded; others skip it.

TRBV5-1	TRBD2	TRBJ2-1	once	CASSFRAGEVIF	TGCGCCAGCAGCTTCCGAGCGGGGGAGGTGATCTTC
TRBV9	.	TRBJ2-3	.	CASSVGLGTSTDTQYF	TGTGCCAGCAGCGTAGGTCTGGGCACTAGCACAGATACGCAGTATTTT
TRBV9	.	TRBJ1-2	.	CASSVVPGREGSYTF	TGTGCCAGCAGCGTAGTCCCGGGGCGGGAGGGAAGCTACACCTTC
TRBV6-5	TRBD1	TRBJ2-7	few	CASSYRGQGTYEQYF	TGTGCCAGCAGTTACAGGGGACAGGGGACCTACGAGCAGTACTTC
TRBV7-8	.	TRBJ1-3	few	CASSPGGNTIYF	TGTGCCAGCAGCCCGGGGGGAAACACCATATATTTT
TRBV11-3	TRBD2	TRBJ2-7	.	CASSSQGSGGNEQYF	TGTGCCAGCAGCTCACAGGGTAGCGGGGGCAACGAGCAGTACTTC
TRBV7-9	.	TRBJ1-5	.	CASSPDTGPSNQPQHF	TGTGCCAGCAGCCCTGATACAGGGCCCAGCAATCAGCCCCAGCATTTT
TRBV28	TRBD1	TRBJ2-7	.	CASSPTGHGLYYEQYF	TGTGCCAGCAGTCCGACAGGGCATGGCCTTTATTACGAGCAGTACTTC
TRBV29-1	.	TRBJ1-1	once	CSVSGVVNTEAFF	TGCAGCGTCTCAGGGGTCGTGAACACTGAAGCTTTCTTT
TRBV11-2	.	TRBJ2-5	.	CASSLVGGGEVETQYF	TGTGCCAGCAGCTTAGTAGGAGGGGGCGAAGTGGAGACCCAGTACTTC
TRBV11-3	.	TRBJ1-4	.	CASSLDAGQRANEKLFF	TGTGCCAGCAGCTTAGATGCGGGGCAGCGGGCTAATGAAAAACTGTTTTTT
TRBV28	TRBD1	TRBJ1-2	.	CASSGRDRGLGDGYTF	TGTGCCAGCAGTGGCCGGGACAGGGGGCTGGGTGATGGCTACACCTTC
TRBV10-1	TRBD2	TRBJ2-1	.	CASSDLAGGLDEQFF	TGCGCCAGCAGTGACCTAGCGGGGGGCCTCGATGAGCAGTTCTTC
TRBV4-1	.	TRBJ1-2	few	CASSQSPGGYGYTF	TGCGCCAGCAGCCAATCCCCGGGGGGCTATGGCTACACCTTC
TRBV28	TRBD1	TRBJ2-3	.	CASSNGQGVWYF	TGTGCCAGCAGTAACGGACAGGGGGTATGGTATTTT
TRBV7-2	TRBD2	TRBJ2-2	once	CASSLVRGRALAGELFF	TGTGCCAGCAGCTTAGTTCGCGGGAGGGCCCTCGCCGGGGAGCTGTTTTTT
TRBV9	.	TRBJ2-3	.	CASSVGGRSKDTQYF	TGTGCCAGCAGCGTAGGGGGGAGGTCGAAAGATACGCAGTATTTT
TRBV5-4	TRBD1	TRBJ1-2	.	CASSPGQGVMDYTF	TGTGCCAGCAGCCCGGGACAGGGTGTCATGGACTACACCTTC
TRBV4-1	TRBD2	TRBJ2-2	.	CASSQFGRSNTGELFF	TGCGCCAGCAGCCAGTTCGGGAGGTCCAACACCGGGGAGCTGTTTTTT
TRBV19	TRBD1	TRBJ1-1	.	CASSPSGGTEAFF	TGTGCCAGTAGTCCCTCAGGGGGCACTGAAGCTTTCTTT
TRBV15	TRBD1	TRBJ1-1	.	CATSRSQGENTEAFF	TGTGCCACCAGCAGAAGTCAGGGGGAGAACACTGAAGCTTTCTTT
TRBV19	TRBD1	TRBJ1-1	few	CASSATGGNTEAFF	TGTGCCAGTAGTGCGACAGGGGGGAACACTGAAGCTTTCTTT
TRBV29-1	.	TRBJ1-2	once	CSVWGDGYTF	TGCAGCGTTTGGGGAGATGGCTACACCTTC
TRBV7-9	TRBD1	TRBJ1-6	.	CASSSTPGTGGSPLHF	TGTGCCAGCAGCTCTACTCCGGGGACAGGTGGTTCACCCCTCCACTTT
TRBV2	.	TRBJ1-1	once	CASSDGAGTGAEAFF	TGTGCCAGCAGTGATGGCGCAGGGACGGGGGCTGAAGCTTTCTTT
TRBV11-3	TRBD1	TRBJ1-6	.	CASSLGTRDRWNSPLHF	TGTGCCAGCAGCTTGGGCACCCGGGACAGGTGGAATTCACCCCTCCACTTT
TRBV9	.	TRBJ2-7	.	CASSVATGPYEQYF	TGTGCCAGCAGCGTAGCAACAGGGCCCTACGAGCAGTACTTC
TRBV10-2	.	TRBJ1-3	.	CASSERGVAGNTIYF	TGCGCCAGCAGTGAGCGGGGAGTTGCGGGAAACACCATATATTTT
TRBV28	TRBD2	TRBJ2-7	.	CASRIQGLAGNEQYF	TGTGCCAGCAGGATCCAGGGACTAGCGGGAAACGAGCAGTACTTC
TRBV4-2	TRBD2	TRBJ2-3	.	CASSLTGGQASSTDTQYF	TGTGCCAGCAGCCTTACGGGAGGACAAGCCTCTAGCACAGATACGCAGTATTTT
TRBV23-1	.	TRBJ1-5	.	CASSPGTEDSNQPQHF	TGCGCCAGCAGTCCCGGGACTGAGGATAGCAATCAGCCCCAGCATTTT
TRBV27	TRBD1	TRBJ1-2	few	CASSSGTGGPYTF	TGTGCCAGCAGTTCCGGGACAGGGGGCCCCTACACCTTC
TRBV10-1	TRBD1	TRBJ1-2	.	CASSGGGVNGYTF	TGCGCCAGCAGCGGAGGGGGCGTAAATGGCTACACCTTC
TRBV9	TRBD1	TRBJ2-7	.	CASSVAPQGDGEQYF	TGTGCCAGCAGCGTAGCCCCACAGGGGGATGGCGAGCAGTACTTC
TRBV5-1	.	TRBJ2-7	.	CASSEGDGYSYEQYF	TGCGCCAGCAGCGAGGGAGACGGTTACTCCTACGAGCAGTACTTC
TRBV5-1	TRBD2	TRBJ2-5	.	CASSLGLAGRSETQYF	TGCGCCAGCAGCTTGGGACTAGCGGGAAGGTCGGAGACCCAGTACTTC
TRBV7-8	TRBD2	TRBJ2-3	.	CATHPWFRVQAGEGPDTQYF	TGTGCCACCCACCCGTGGTTCCGGGTTCAAGCGGGGGAGGGCCCGGATACGCAGTATTTT
TRBV7-8	.	TRBJ1-5	few	CASSSQGHQPQHF	TGTGCCAGCTCCAGCCAGGGCCATCAGCCCCAGCATTTT
TRBV13	TRBD2	TRBJ2-2	.	CASSLGLAGVSGTGELFF	TGTGCCAGCAGCCTCGGACTAGCGGGAGTCTCTGGCACCGGGGAGCTGTTTTTT
TRBV6-5	.	TRBJ2-2	.	CASSWTENTGELFF	TGTGCCAGCAGTTGGACAGAGAACACCGGGGAGCTGTTTTTT
TRBV5-1	TRBD1	TRBJ2-7	few	CASTPGQGADEQYF	TGCGCCAGCACCCCGGGACAGGGAGCTGACGAGCAGTACTTC
TRBV10-3	.	TRBJ2-5	.	CAIRSDRSQETQYF	TGTGCCATCAGGAGTGACAGGAGCCAAGAGACCCAGTACTTC
TRBV20-1	.	TRBJ1-1	.	CSAGRDTEAFF	TGCAGTGCTGGGAGGGACACTGAAGCTTTCTTT
TRBV7-3	TRBD1	TRBJ2-2	.	CASSHPAGGGGELFF	TGTGCCAGCAGCCACCCCGCAGGGGGCGGCGGGGAGCTGTTTTTT
TRBV2	.	TRBJ1-2	.	CASRPQPYGYTF	TGTGCCAGCCGCCCACAGCCGTATGGCTACACCTTC
TRBV4-2	TRBD1	TRBJ1-2	.	CASSPLVVRDSSNYGYTF	TGTGCCAGCAGCCCCTTAGTCGTCCGGGACAGTTCTAACTATGGCTACACCTTC
TRBV6-1	.	TRBJ1-6	.	CSSRSDRNNSPLHF	TGTTCCTCAAGATCCGACAGGAACAATTCACCCCTCCACTTT
TRBV7-9	TRBD2	TRBJ2-3	once	CASSNSGGGDTQYF	TGTGCCAGCAGCAACTCGGGGGGGGGAGATACGCAGTATTTT
TRBV7-9	.	TRBJ1-2	.	CATADRPYGYTF	TGTGCCACCGCGGACAGACCCTATGGCTACACCTTC
TRBV6-6	.	TRBJ1-5	.	CASSYGLNQPQHF	TGTGCCAGCAGTTACGGACTGAATCAGCCCCAGCATTTT
TRBV9	TRBD1	TRBJ2-3	.	CASNDRVADTQYF	TGTGCCAGCAACGACAGGGTCGCAGATACGCAGTATTTT
TRBV7-9	TRBD1	TRBJ2-1	.	CASSTDRALGYNEQFF	TGTGCCAGCAGCACCGACAGGGCCCTAGGGTACAATGAGCAGTTCTTC
TRBV5-5	.	TRBJ2-7	few	CASSVFYEQYF	TGTGCCAGCAGCGTATTCTACGAGCAGTACTTC